The clone carrying this T cell receptor (beta chain) was seen repeatedly, ten times or more. The CDR3 goes on 3 residues after the read ends, and that part is filled in from the germline J gene. The entry originates in a study of T cell clonality in common variable immunodeficiency. The germline V gene encodes CDR1 LGHNT and CDR2 FRNRAP. The CDR3 is 15 amino acids. Trimming shortened V by 6 bases and J by 2 bases, and 17 bases separated the two germline ends. The repertoire was sequenced with immunoSEQ multiplex PCR; TCRdb's copy has only in-frame clones and lacks some. The sample contains about 60,000 clones, none of them singletons.

The sequence came from a person aged 18-70 years in good health. Sample: peripheral blood mononuclear cells. V gene TRBV12-5 combines with J gene TRBJ2-7; D is possibly TRBD1 (6 bases). The CDR3: CASGLPYGGPYEQYF. The DNA read from the CDR3 is TGTGCTAGTGGACTCCCCTATGGGGGCCCCTACGAG. Drawing the rest from reference TRBV12-5 and TRBJ2-7, the complete variable domain is DARVTQTPRHKVTEMGQEVTMRCQPILGHNTVFWYRQTMMQGLELLAYFRNRAPLDDSGMPKDRFSAEMPDATLATLKIQPSEPRDSAVYFCASGLPYGGPYEQYFGPGTRLTVT.